Below, 27 T cell receptor beta chains from the same sample are listed, as sequenced in a study of neurological immune-mediated disorders. TCRdb reprocessed the 5' RACE reads with MiXCR, giving one entry per CDR3 protein. The repertoire consists of around 46,000 distinct CDR3 sequences, with just under 4.5% occurring once and the leading ten covering around 5%. The sample was PBMCs. These receptors originate from a woman aged 55-75 years with multiple sclerosis.

The chain recombines TRBV7-2 with TRBJ2-2, with TRBD2 identical over 12 bases. The ends lost 5 bases at V and 3 bases at J; junction bases unmatched: 4. This CDR3 has 16 residues. Germline CDR1 and CDR2: SGHTA and FQGNSA. This CDR3 reads CASSPSSGRDTGELFF. The CDR3 DNA is TGTGCCAGCAGCCCATCTAGCGGGAGGGACACCGGGGAGCTGTTTTTT.

This clonotype was counted ten times or more. The V and J genes are TRBV20-1 and TRBJ1-3; D might be TRBD1 (6 bases). Trimming cost V 6 bases and J 1 base, with 13 bases left between them. The CDR3 loop spans 14 amino acids. The germline V gene has CDR1 DFQATT and CDR2 SNEGSKA (reference sequence). CDR3 amino acids: CSAPKTGSGNTIYF. The DNA of the CDR3 is TGCAGTGCCCCAAAAACAGGGTCTGGAAACACCATATATTTT.

This clonotype was recorded at least ten times. The chain couples TRBV20-1 to TRBJ2-4; the match to TRBD2 covers 7 bases. This CDR3 has 16 amino acids. Per the germline V gene, CDR1 is DFQATT and CDR2 is SNEGSKA (reference sequence). J lost 0 bases, V lost 2 bases, and 7 bases had no gene match. CDR3 sequence reads: CSARLSGLLAKNIQYF. The CDR3, as DNA: TGCAGTGCTAGACTTAGCGGGCTTCTAGCCAAAAACATTCAGTACTTC.

The sample holds many counts of this clonotype. V gene TRBV28 combines with J gene TRBJ1-1, with 7 bases identical to TRBD1. This CDR3 region has 14 residues. CDR1 and CDR2 (germline): MDHEN, SYDVKM. V shed 3 bases, J shed 1 base, and the junction held 2 bases outside the gene matches. CDR3 sequence reads: CASSFGTENTEAFF. In DNA, the CDR3 is TGTGCCAGCAGTTTCGGGACAGAGAACACTGAAGCTTTCTTT. The variable domain in full, completed from reference TRBV28 and TRBJ1-1, reads DVKVTQSSRYLVKRTGEKVFLECVQDMDHENMFWYRQDPGLGLRLIYFSYDVKMKEKGDIPEGYSVSREKKERFSLILESASTNQTSMYLCASSFGTENTEAFFGQGTRLTVV.

The sample holds many counts of this clonotype. The chain has TRBV20-1 and TRBJ2-1; TRBD2 agrees at 7 bases. V lost 5 bases and J lost 3; bases outside the gene matches: 4. The CDR3 contains 13 residues. Germline V lookup: CDR1 DFQATT, CDR2 SNEGSKA (reference sequence). CDR3 in amino acids: CSAASGLYNEQFF. The CDR3 coding sequence is TGCAGTGCTGCTAGCGGTCTCTACAATGAGCAGTTCTTC.

In its sample, this clonotype was seen a few times. Compared with germline, one end of the junction differs, possibly owing to a read error. This sequence joins TRBV20-1 and TRBJ2-1; 10 bases map to TRBD1. Germline assignment: CDR1 DFQATT and CDR2 SNEGSKA (reference sequence). The CDR3 loop spans 14 amino acids. The CDR3 bases are TGCAGTGCTAGTGGGCTGGGACAGGGGTCGCTCCAGTCCTTC. Translating it yields CSASGLGQGSLQSF.

This clonotype was counted ten times or more. This chain uses TRBV6-6 with TRBJ1-2; D is uncertain. Looked up from germline, CDR1 is MNHNY and CDR2 is SVGAGI (reference sequence). CDR3 length: 13 residues. Trimming removed 3 bases at V and 6 bases at J, with 11 bases between. In DNA, the CDR3 is TGTGCCAGCAGTTATCTGGCAATCGATGGCTACACCTTC. Protein sequence: CASSYLAIDGYTF.

This clonotype was observed many times. The chain carries TRBV6-2 or TRBV6-3 and TRBJ2-1; 7 nucleotides line up with TRBD2. There are 14 residues in the CDR3. CDR1 is MNHEY and CDR2 is SVGEGT in the germline V gene. The V segment lost 6 bases and the J segment 1 base; nucleotides outside the gene matches: 3. CDR3 region: CASRSGASYNEQFF. CDR3 bases: TGTGCCAGCAGAAGCGGGGCTTCCTACAATGAGCAGTTCTTC.

Many counts were recorded for this clonotype. The chain carries TRBV12-3 or TRBV12-4 and TRBJ2-1, with 10 nucleotides matching TRBD1. V shed 8 bases and J 8 bases; nucleotides not matched to a gene: 6. The CDR3 loop spans 13 amino acids. In DNA form, the CDR3 reads TGTGCCAGCCGGGACAGGGGATTGGATGAGCAGTTCTTC. Translated: CASRDRGLDEQFF.

This clonotype was detected many times. This chain uses TRBV20-1 with TRBJ2-3; perhaps TRBD2 as D (8 bases). The length of the CDR3 is 15 residues. Germline V CDR1 and CDR2: DFQATT, SNEGSKA (reference sequence). The V and J ends lost 6 bases and 4 bases respectively, with 20 bases between them. The CDR3, as DNA: TGCAGTGCCGGGAGGGGGCTAGCGGATTCAGATACGCAGTATTTT. Translated: CSAGRGLADSDTQYF.

The chain has TRBV20-1 and TRBJ2-5, with 11 nucleotides matching TRBD2. Germline lookup yields CDR1 DFQATT and CDR2 SNEGSKA (reference sequence). The length of the CDR3 is 14 residues. V was clipped by 6 bases and J by 5 bases; unmatched bases: 8. CDR3 sequence reads: CSAPSLAGVETQYF. The CDR3, as DNA: TGCAGTGCCCCGTCACTAGCGGGGGTGGAGACCCAGTACTTC.

The chain uses TRBV5-1 and TRBJ2-3, with D possibly TRBD1 on 5 matching bases. Trimming took off 7 bases at V and 5 bases at J, with 20 bases between the two ends. The CDR3 is 15 residues long. Germline loops: CDR1 SGHRS, CDR2 YFSETQ. CDR3 sequence reads: CASHRLGRSEDTQYF. CDR3 nucleotides: TGCGCCAGCCACAGGCTGGGAAGGTCGGAAGATACGCAGTATTTT. The variable domain in full, completed from reference TRBV5-1 and TRBJ2-3, reads KAGVTQTPRYLIKTRGQQVTLSCSPISGHRSVSWYQQTPGQGLQFLFEYFSETQRNKGNFPGRFSGRQFSNSRSEMNVSTLELGDSALYLCASHRLGRSEDTQYFGPGTRLTVL.

This clonotype was picked up a small number of times. This chain links TRBV5-5 with TRBJ1-1; 10 bases map to TRBD1. Germline CDR1 and CDR2: SGHKS and YYEKEE (reference sequence). Trimming at V came to 3 bases and at J to 0 bases, leaving 5 bases not matched to a gene. CDR3 size: 16 residues. CDR3 coding DNA: TGTGCCAGCAGCTGGAAGACAGGGGGCTTGAACACTGAAGCTTTCTTT. Encoded protein: CASSWKTGGLNTEAFF. The full variable domain, completed using reference TRBV5-5 and TRBJ1-1, is DAGVTQSPTHLIKTRGQQVTLRCSPISGHKSVSWYQQVLGQGPQFIFQYYEKEERGRGNFPDRFSARQFPNYSSELNVNALLLGDSALYLCASSWKTGGLNTEAFFGQGTRLTVV.

The sample holds a few counts of this clonotype. The chain is built from TRBV20-1 and TRBJ1-1, with D tentatively TRBD1 (6 bases). The V gene's germline CDR1 is DFQATT and CDR2 SNEGSKA (reference sequence). The CDR3 is made up of 16 amino acids. V lost 0 bases and J 1 base, leaving 15 bases between the germline ends. CDR3 region: CSARDARGMGNTEAFF. In DNA form, the CDR3 reads TGCAGTGCTAGAGATGCCAGGGGTATGGGGAACACTGAAGCTTTCTTT.

In its sample, this clonotype was seen a few times. The final CDR3 position lacks the conserved phenylalanine or tryptophan, pointing to a likely read error. This rearrangement joins TRBV13 to TRBJ1-6; tentatively, D is TRBD1 (5 bases). There are 13 residues in the CDR3. CDR1 PRHDT and CDR2 FYEKMQ come from the germline V gene (reference sequence). V gave up 8 bases and J gave up 10 bases, with 15 bases separating them. The CDR3 is CASSPRRGSPLHI. In DNA, the CDR3 is TGTGCCAGCTCCCCCCGGCGGGGCTCACCCCTCCACATT.

In this sample, this clonotype turned up many times. The chain employs TRBV3-1 and TRBJ2-7; D could derive from TRBD1 or TRBD2 (5 bases each). This CDR3 has 15 amino acids. V lost 8 bases and J 1 base, leaving 18 bases between the germline ends. In germline, CDR1 is LGHDT, CDR2 YNNKEL (reference sequence). CDR3 protein: CASGRAGSASYEQYF. The CDR3, as DNA: TGTGCCAGCGGGCGCGCAGGGAGCGCGTCCTACGAGCAGTACTTC.

This clonotype was recorded at least ten times. This chain uses TRBV29-1 with TRBJ2-3, with D unclear. Looked up from germline, CDR1 is SQVTM and CDR2 is ANQGSEA. With 1 base removed from V and 6 bases from J, the gap between germline ends came to 8 bases. This CDR3 comprises 12 residues. This CDR3 reads CSVEVTRDTQYF. The CDR3 DNA reads TGCAGCGTTGAAGTGACTCGGGATACGCAGTATTTT.

This clonotype was recorded many times. V and J are TRBV20-1 and TRBJ2-1; D remains unclear. CDR1 and CDR2 from the germline V gene are DFQATT and SNEGSKA (reference sequence). V was pared by 5 bases and J by 0 bases, with 14 bases between. The CDR3 spans 15 residues. The CDR3 spells CSAGLTARSYNEQFF. In DNA, the CDR3 is TGCAGTGCTGGGTTGACTGCACGCTCCTACAATGAGCAGTTCTTC.

Only a few counts were recorded for this clonotype. Since the CDR3 does not end with the conserved phenylalanine or tryptophan, this likely comes from a read error. The rearrangement joins TRBV10-3 to TRBJ2-5, with a weak D call TRBD1 (5 bases). Germline-derived CDR1 and CDR2 are ENHRY and SYGVKD. V was pared by 7 bases and J by 4 bases, with 10 bases between. The CDR3 is made up of 12 amino acids. Here the CDR3 reads CAIKDSGETQYI. CDR3 coding DNA: TGTGCCATCAAAGACAGTGGAGAGACCCAGTACATC.

The chain is built from TRBV7-3 and TRBJ2-2, with a weak D call TRBD2 (7 bases). Germline V gene sequence: CDR1 SGHTA, CDR2 FQGTGA. The CDR3 has 16 residues. The germline V and J ends were trimmed by 1 base and 1 base, with 10 bases remaining between them. The CDR3 spells CASSLSGGGNTGELFF. CDR3 DNA sequence: TGTGCCAGCAGCTTAAGCGGGGGCGGGAACACCGGGGAGCTGTTTTTT.

This clonotype was picked up a small number of times. The chain couples TRBV7-9 to TRBJ2-1; maybe TRBD2 (5 bases). The CDR3 is 14 amino acids. Germline CDR1 SEHNR, CDR2 FQNEAQ (reference sequence). The V end lost 1 base, the J end lost 3 bases, and 7 bases lay between the germline ends. This chain's CDR3 is CASSLELVYNEQFF. CDR3 bases: TGTGCCAGCAGCTTAGAACTAGTCTACAATGAGCAGTTCTTC.

This clonotype has at least ten counts. The chain employs TRBV27 and TRBJ2-2; 9 bases are shared with TRBD2. Germline V gene sequence: CDR1 MNHEY, CDR2 SMNVEV (reference sequence). Trimming removed 7 bases from V and 3 bases from J; junction bases left unmatched: 6. This CDR3 is 15 amino acids long. CDR3 DNA sequence: TGTGCCAGCATGGGGCTAGCGGGATACACCGGGGAGCTGTTTTTT. Amino acid sequence: CASMGLAGYTGELFF.

This chain links TRBV5-1 with TRBJ2-1, with 8 positions matching TRBD2. Germline CDR1 is SGHRS and CDR2 is YFSETQ. V trimming: 0 bases; J trimming: 8 bases; junction bases outside the gene matches: 7. The CDR3 is 15 amino acids. In DNA form, the CDR3 reads TGCGCCAGCAGCTTGGTGGGCGGGAGGTCGGATGAGCAGTTCTTC. Its protein product is CASSLVGGRSDEQFF.

The table lists this clonotype with many counts. V usage is TRBV20-1 and J usage is TRBJ2-3, with D unresolved. The CDR3 is 15 amino acids. The germline V and J ends were trimmed by 3 bases and 0 bases, with 13 bases remaining between them. CDR1 is DFQATT, CDR2 SNEGSKA, per germline (reference sequence). The CDR3 loop reads CSASTVSTSTDTQYF. Written as DNA, the CDR3 is TGCAGTGCTAGCACCGTCTCAACTAGCACAGATACGCAGTATTTT.

This clonotype was detected a few times. V and J are TRBV18 and TRBJ1-3; D remains unclear. With 5 bases removed from V and 4 bases from J, the gap between germline ends came to 9 bases. The CDR3 contains 13 residues. The germline CDR1 and CDR2 sequences are KGHSH and LQKENI. The DNA for the CDR3 is TGTGCCAGCTCAACGCCCGGGGGAAACACCATATATTTT. Residues: CASSTPGGNTIYF. The full variable domain, with the rest looked up from reference TRBV18 and TRBJ1-3, is NAGVMQNPRHLVRRRGQEARLRCSPMKGHSHVYWYRQLPEEGLKFMVYLQKENIIDESGMPKERFSAEFPKEGPSILRIQQVVRGDSAAYFCASSTPGGNTIYFGEGSWLTVV.

This clonotype showed up just a few times. This chain connects TRBV7-8 to TRBJ1-1; TRBD1 matches 7 bases. Unmatched junction bases numbered 6, after V lost 6 bases and J lost 2 bases. CDR1 is SGHVS and CDR2 is FQNEAQ in the germline V gene. This CDR3 spans 14 amino acids. In DNA, the CDR3 is TGTGCCAGCAGGCCACAGGGGCTAAACACTGAAGCTTTCTTT. Encoded protein: CASRPQGLNTEAFF.

There are many counts of this clonotype. The genes are TRBV3-1 and TRBJ2-4, with 8 bases identical to TRBD2. This CDR3 has 13 amino acids. Germline CDR1 reads LGHDT; CDR2 reads YNNKEL (reference sequence). V was clipped by 5 bases and J by 8 bases; unmatched bases: 5. CDR3 loop: CASSRTSRDIQYF. As DNA, the CDR3 is TGTGCCAGCAGCAGGACTAGCCGGGACATTCAGTACTTC.